What follows is one T cell receptor (beta chain) and its context. V gave up 4 bases and J gave up 8 bases, with 5 bases separating them. This CDR3 has 10 residues. Looked up from germline, CDR1 is MDHEN and CDR2 is SYDVKM. In the original workflow: Filtering differed, since immunoSEQ gave only junction sequences and no quality scores. Sequencing was performed with immunoSEQ multiplex PCR; in TCRdb, only in-frame clones are kept and a portion is missing. V, J and clone size derive from that table, while D and trimming were established from the DNA sequence. The sample consists of 2 million to 2.5 million clones, about 95% of them appearing once. Naive CD8 cells lacked CD45RO and underwent positive selection for CCR7, leaving out terminally differentiated effector memory CD45RA+ cells. The data were obtained in a study of shared clonotypes between healthy human individuals.

Specimen: naive CD8+ T cells sorted from blood. The J gene is TRBJ1-1, the V gene TRBV28, with D unclear. The sequence derives from a man between 18 and 35 years old in good health. CDR3 DNA sequence: TGTGCCAGCAGTTCGGGAGAAGCTTTCTTT. Its translation is CASSSGEAFF.